The 9 T cell receptor beta chains reported below all come from one sample, sequenced in a study of CD8+CD57+ T cells in acquired aplastic anemia. Patients chosen for sequencing had CD8+CD57+ cells that had expanded, as shown by flow cytometry. The template used for profiling TCR beta VDJ and CDR3 was genomic DNA. Via MiXCR, TCRdb re-called the reads, giving one row per CDR3 protein. The sample lists fewer than 250,000 distinct CDR3 sequences; approximately 50% were seen once. Sequenced: sorted CD4+, CD8+, or CD8+CD57+ T cells (not recorded which) from PBMCs. The receptor source for this set is a human donor with aplastic anemia.

Here the CDR3 reads CSVHDRVAFF. Here the CDR3 DNA reads TGCAGCGTTCATGACAGGGTCGCTTTCTTT. This chain links TRBV29-1 with TRBJ1-1, with 7 bases fitting TRBD1. Germline V lookup: CDR1 SQVTM, CDR2 ANQGSEA. The CDR3 contains 10 residues. The V gene end was trimmed by 5 bases and the J gene end by 11 bases; junction bases not matched to a gene: 5. The whole variable domain, remainder taken from reference TRBV29-1 and TRBJ1-1, is SAVISQKPSRDICQRGTSLTIQCQVDSQVTMMFWYRQQPGQSLTLIATANQGSEATYESGFVIDKFPISRPNLTFSTLTVSNMSPEDSSIYLCSVHDRVAFFGQGTRLTVV.

The chain couples TRBV19 to TRBJ2-7, with 11 bases identical to TRBD1. The germline CDR1 and CDR2 sequences are LNHDA and SQIVND (reference sequence). This CDR3 has 16 residues. The V and J ends lost 3 bases and 4 bases, in that order; junction bases with no gene match: 8. The CDR3 coding sequence is TGTGCCAGTAGTATCGCGCAGGGACAGGGGGTGTACGAGCAGTACTTC. Translating gives CASSIAQGQGVYEQYF. The entire variable domain, with the rest obtained from reference TRBV19 and TRBJ2-7, is as follows: DGGITQSPKYLFRKEGQNVTLSCEQNLNHDAMYWYRQDPGQGLRLIYYSQIVNDFQKGDIAEGYSVSREKKESFPLTVTSAQKNPTAFYLCASSIAQGQGVYEQYFGPGTRLTVT.

The chain is built from TRBV2 and TRBJ1-1; D unclear. Germline CDR1 and CDR2: SNHLY and FYNNEI. This CDR3 is 13 amino acids long. Trimming stripped 8 bases from V and 1 base from J, with 11 bases between. For the CDR3, the DNA is TGTGCCAGCGGAGACCCAGCGAACACTGAAGCTTTCTTT. Translating it yields CASGDPANTEAFF.

About this clonotype: Possible read error: a much larger clone is one base away. The V gene is TRBV7-9, the J gene TRBJ2-2, with a tentative D call TRBD1 (6 bases). With 5 bases removed from V and 1 base from J, the gap between germline ends came to 14 bases. Germline V gene sequence: CDR1 SEHNR, CDR2 FQNEAQ (reference sequence). This CDR3 has 16 amino acids. CDR3 in amino acids: CASSAPGQRNTGELFF. CDR3 nucleotide sequence: TGTGCCAGCAGCGCCCCAGGACAGAGGAACACCGGGGAGCTGTTTTTT.

The chain combines TRBV11-3 with TRBJ2-3; 7 bases align to TRBD1. CDR3 length: 15 amino acids. V shed 5 bases, J shed 5 bases, and the junction held 10 bases outside the gene matches. The V gene's germline CDR1 is SGHNT and CDR2 YENEEA. CDR3 loop: CASSVGQARGDTQYF. The CDR3 nucleotides are TGTGCCAGCAGCGTTGGACAGGCCAGGGGAGATACGCAGTATTTT.

This clonotype was detected ten times or more. V gene TRBV2 combines with J gene TRBJ2-7; 9 nucleotides line up with TRBD1. This CDR3 has 15 residues. Germline loops: CDR1 SNHLY, CDR2 FYNNEI. V lost 5 bases and J lost 2; bases outside the gene matches: 7. The CDR3 DNA reads TGTGCCAGCAGTTACCGGGACAGGGAGCCCTACGAGCAGTACTTC. Its protein product is CASSYRDREPYEQYF.

Comment on this clonotype: Being one base from a much bigger clone, this may be a read error. The chain combines TRBV4-3 with TRBJ1-2; unclear D gene. The CDR3 totals 15 residues. The V end lost 0 bases, the J end lost 6 bases, and 14 bases lay between the germline ends. In germline, CDR1 is LGHNA, CDR2 YSLEER. The CDR3 DNA reads as TGCGCCAGCAGCCAAGAATTTCCTTCCGTAAATGGCTACACCTTC. It specifies CASSQEFPSVNGYTF.

This clonotype appeared many times. The rearrangement links TRBV4-2 to TRBJ2-5; a weak D match, TRBD1 (5 bases). The CDR3 length is 17 residues. Germline CDR1 LGHNA, CDR2 YNFKEQ. V lost 0 bases to trimming and J lost 5 bases, with 19 bases between them. DNA for the CDR3: TGTGCCAGCAGCCAAGATATCACGGACATCAAAGGGGAGACCCAGTACTTC. As protein: CASSQDITDIKGETQYF.

This clonotype was counted ten times or more. The chain joins TRBV20-1 to TRBJ2-7; maybe TRBD2 (6 bases). Germline lookup yields CDR1 DFQATT and CDR2 SNEGSKA (reference sequence). The CDR3 loop spans 14 amino acids. With 7 bases removed from V and 2 bases from J, the gap between germline ends came to 18 bases. The CDR3 protein is CSVRGLLEAYEQYF. The CDR3 nucleotides are TGCAGTGTCCGCGGACTACTAGAGGCCTACGAGCAGTACTTC.